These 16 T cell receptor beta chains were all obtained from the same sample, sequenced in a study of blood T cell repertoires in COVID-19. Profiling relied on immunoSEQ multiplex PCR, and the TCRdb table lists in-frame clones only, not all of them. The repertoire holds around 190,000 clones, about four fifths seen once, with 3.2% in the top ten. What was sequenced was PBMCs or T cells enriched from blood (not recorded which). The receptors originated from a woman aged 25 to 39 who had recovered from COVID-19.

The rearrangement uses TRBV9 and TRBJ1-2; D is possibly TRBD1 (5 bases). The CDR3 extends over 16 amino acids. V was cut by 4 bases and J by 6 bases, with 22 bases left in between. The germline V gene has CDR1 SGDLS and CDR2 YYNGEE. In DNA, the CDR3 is TGTGCCAGCAGCCCCCGCGTGGGGGGAGGGTTGGATGGCTACACCTTC. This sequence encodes CASSPRVGGGLDGYTF. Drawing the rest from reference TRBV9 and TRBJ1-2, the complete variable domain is DSGVTQTPKHLITATGQRVTLRCSPRSGDLSVYWYQQSLDQGLQFLIQYYNGEERAKGNILERFSAQQFPDLHSELNLSSLELGDSALYFCASSPRVGGGLDGYTFGSGTRLTVV.

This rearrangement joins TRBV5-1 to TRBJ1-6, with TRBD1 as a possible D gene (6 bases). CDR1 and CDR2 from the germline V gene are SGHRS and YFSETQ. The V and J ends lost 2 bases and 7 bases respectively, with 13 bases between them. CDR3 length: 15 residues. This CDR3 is CASSFLTTGNSPLHF. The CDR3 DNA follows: TGCGCCAGCAGCTTTCTTACAACAGGGAATTCACCCCTCCACTTT.

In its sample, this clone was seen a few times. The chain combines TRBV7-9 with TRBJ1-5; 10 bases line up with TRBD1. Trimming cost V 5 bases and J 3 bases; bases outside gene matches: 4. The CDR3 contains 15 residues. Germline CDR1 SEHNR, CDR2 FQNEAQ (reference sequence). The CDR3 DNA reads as TGTGCCAGCAGCCGACAGGGGGCATACAATCAGCCCCAGCATTTT. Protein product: CASSRQGAYNQPQHF.

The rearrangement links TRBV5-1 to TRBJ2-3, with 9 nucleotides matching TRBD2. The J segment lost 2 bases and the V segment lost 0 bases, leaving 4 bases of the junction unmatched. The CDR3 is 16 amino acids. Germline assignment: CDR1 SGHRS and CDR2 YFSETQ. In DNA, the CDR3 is TGCGCCAGCAGCTTGGGGGGACTAGCCCCCACAGATACGCAGTATTTT. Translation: CASSLGGLAPTDTQYF.

The CDR3 sequence is CASSPDRDQPQHF. The CDR3 DNA is TGTGCCAGCAGCCCGGACAGAGATCAGCCCCAGCATTTT. This sequence joins TRBV7-3 and TRBJ1-5, with a possible D match to TRBD1 (6 bases). The V end lost 5 bases, the J end lost 5 bases, and 10 bases lay between the germline ends. Germline-derived CDR1 and CDR2 are SGHTA and FQGTGA. There are 13 residues in the CDR3.

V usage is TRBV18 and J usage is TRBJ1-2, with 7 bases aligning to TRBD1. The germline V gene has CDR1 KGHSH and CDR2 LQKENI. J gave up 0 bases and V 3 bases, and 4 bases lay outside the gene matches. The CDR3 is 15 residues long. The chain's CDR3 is CASSPGTEANYGYTF. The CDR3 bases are TGTGCCAGCTCACCTGGGACAGAAGCTAACTATGGCTACACCTTC.

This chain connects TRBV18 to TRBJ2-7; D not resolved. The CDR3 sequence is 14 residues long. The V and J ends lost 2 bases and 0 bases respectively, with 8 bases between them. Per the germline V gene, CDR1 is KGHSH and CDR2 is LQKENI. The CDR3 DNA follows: TGTGCCAGCTCACCAGATGTCAGCTCCTACGAGCAGTACTTC. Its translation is CASSPDVSSYEQYF.

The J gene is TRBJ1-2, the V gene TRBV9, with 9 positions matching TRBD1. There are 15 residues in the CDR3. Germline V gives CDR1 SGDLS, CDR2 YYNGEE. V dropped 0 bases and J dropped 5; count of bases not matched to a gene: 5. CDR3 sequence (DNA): TGTGCCAGCAGCGTAGCGGGCGGACAGGGGTATGGCTACACCTTC. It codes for CASSVAGGQGYGYTF.

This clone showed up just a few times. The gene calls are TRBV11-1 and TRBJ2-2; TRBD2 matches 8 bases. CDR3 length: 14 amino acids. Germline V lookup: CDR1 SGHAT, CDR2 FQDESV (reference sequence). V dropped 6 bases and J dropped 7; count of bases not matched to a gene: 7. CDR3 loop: CASRRGLDGGELFF. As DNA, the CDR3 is TGTGCCAGCAGGCGGGGACTAGATGGCGGGGAGCTGTTTTTT.

CDR3 nucleotide sequence: TGTGCCAGCAGTCGTCATAGCGGGACAGAGACCCAGTACTTC. Residues: CASSRHSGTETQYF. The V gene is TRBV11-3, the J gene TRBJ2-5; the match to TRBD2 covers 8 bases. This CDR3 has 14 amino acids. V trimming: 6 bases; J trimming: 4 bases; junction bases outside the gene matches: 7. Germline CDR1 SGHNT, CDR2 YENEEA.

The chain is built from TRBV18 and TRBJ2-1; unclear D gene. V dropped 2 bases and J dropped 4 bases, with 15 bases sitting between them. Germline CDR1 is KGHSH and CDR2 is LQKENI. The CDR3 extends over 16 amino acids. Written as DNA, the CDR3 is TGTGCCAGCTCACCAGATCCCGTTTCGCGGTACAATGAGCAGTTCTTC. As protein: CASSPDPVSRYNEQFF.

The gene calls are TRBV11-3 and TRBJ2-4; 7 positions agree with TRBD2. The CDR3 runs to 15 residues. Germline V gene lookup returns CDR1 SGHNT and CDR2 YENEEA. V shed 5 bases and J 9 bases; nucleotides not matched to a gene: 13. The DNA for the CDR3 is TGTGCCAGCAGCCCCGAGGGCGGGAGAGGTTCCATTCAGTACTTC. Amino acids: CASSPEGGRGSIQYF.

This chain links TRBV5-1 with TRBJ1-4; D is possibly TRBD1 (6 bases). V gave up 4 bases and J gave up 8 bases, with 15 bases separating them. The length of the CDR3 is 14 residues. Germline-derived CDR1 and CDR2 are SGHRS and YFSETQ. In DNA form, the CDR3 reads TGCGCCAGCAGCAAGGGGGTGGCCAGGGAAAAACTGTTTTTT. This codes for CASSKGVAREKLFF.

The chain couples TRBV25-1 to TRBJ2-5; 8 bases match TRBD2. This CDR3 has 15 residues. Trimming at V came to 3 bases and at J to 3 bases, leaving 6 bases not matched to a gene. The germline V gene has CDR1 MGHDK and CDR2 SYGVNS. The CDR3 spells CASSDLAGGKETQYF. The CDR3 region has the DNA TGTGCCAGCAGTGATCTGGCGGGGGGTAAAGAGACCCAGTACTTC.

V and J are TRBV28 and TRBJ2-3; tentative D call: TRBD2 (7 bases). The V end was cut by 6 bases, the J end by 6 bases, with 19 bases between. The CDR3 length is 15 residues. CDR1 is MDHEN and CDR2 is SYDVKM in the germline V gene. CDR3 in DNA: TGTGCCAGCAGCCCCGCCGGGGGGCGGGAGGATACGCAGTATTTT. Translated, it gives CASSPAGGREDTQYF.

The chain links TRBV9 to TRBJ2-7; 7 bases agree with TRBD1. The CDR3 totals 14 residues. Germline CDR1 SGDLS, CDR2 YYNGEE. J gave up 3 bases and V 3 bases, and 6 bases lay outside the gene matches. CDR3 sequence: CASSGTGPLYEQYV. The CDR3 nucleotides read TGTGCCAGCAGCGGGACAGGACCCCTCTACGAGCAGTACGTC.